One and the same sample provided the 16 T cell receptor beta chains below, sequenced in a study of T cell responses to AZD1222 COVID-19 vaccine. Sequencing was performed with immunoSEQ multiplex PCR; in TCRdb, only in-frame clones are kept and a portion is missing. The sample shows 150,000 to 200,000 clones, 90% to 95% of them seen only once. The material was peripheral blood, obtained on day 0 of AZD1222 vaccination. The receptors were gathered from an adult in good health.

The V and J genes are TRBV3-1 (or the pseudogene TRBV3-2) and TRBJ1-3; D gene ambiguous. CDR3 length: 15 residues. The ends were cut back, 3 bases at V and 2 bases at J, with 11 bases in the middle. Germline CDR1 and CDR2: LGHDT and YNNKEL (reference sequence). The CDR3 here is CASSHGVVPGNTIYF. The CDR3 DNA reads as TGTGCCAGCAGCCACGGGGTAGTCCCTGGAAACACCATATATTTT.

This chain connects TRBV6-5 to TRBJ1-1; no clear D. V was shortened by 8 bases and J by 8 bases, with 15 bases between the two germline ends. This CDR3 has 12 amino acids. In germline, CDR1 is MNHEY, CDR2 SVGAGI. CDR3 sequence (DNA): TGTGCCAGCTGGGGTAGACTACAGGAAGCTTTCTTT. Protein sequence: CASWGRLQEAFF.

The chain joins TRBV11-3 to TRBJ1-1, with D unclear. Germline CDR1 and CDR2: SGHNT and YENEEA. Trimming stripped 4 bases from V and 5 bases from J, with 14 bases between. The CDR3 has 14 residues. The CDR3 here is CASSSPRLGTEAFF. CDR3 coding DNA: TGTGCCAGCAGCTCGCCCCGGCTCGGGACTGAAGCTTTCTTT.

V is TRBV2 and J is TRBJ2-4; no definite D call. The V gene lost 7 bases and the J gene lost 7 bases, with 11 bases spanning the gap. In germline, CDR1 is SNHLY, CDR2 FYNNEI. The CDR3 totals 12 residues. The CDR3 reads CASKAEENIQYF. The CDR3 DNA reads TGTGCCAGCAAAGCCGAGGAGAACATTCAGTACTTC.

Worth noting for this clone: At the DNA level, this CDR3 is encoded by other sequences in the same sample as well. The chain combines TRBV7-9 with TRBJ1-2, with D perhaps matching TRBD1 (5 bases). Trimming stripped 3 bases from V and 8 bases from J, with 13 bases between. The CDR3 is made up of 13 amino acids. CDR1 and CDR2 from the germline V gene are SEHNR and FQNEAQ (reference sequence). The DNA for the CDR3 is TGTGCCAGCAGCTTTGGTCAGGGCGCAGGCTACACCTTC. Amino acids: CASSFGQGAGYTF.

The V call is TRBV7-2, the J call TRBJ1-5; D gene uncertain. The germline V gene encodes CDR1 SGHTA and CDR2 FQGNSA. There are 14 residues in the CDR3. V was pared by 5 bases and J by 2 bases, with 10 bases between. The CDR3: CASSLNNGNQPQHF. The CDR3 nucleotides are TGTGCCAGCAGCCTAAATAATGGCAATCAGCCCCAGCATTTT.

The CDR3 sequence: CASSAGTGVSEAFF. The CDR3 nucleotides read TGTGCCAGCAGTGCCGGGACAGGGGTGTCTGAAGCTTTCTTT. The rearrangement links TRBV2 to TRBJ1-1; 10 bases fit TRBD1. V dropped 4 bases and J dropped 6; count of bases not matched to a gene: 5. Germline CDR1 reads SNHLY; CDR2 reads FYNNEI. The CDR3 runs 14 residues.

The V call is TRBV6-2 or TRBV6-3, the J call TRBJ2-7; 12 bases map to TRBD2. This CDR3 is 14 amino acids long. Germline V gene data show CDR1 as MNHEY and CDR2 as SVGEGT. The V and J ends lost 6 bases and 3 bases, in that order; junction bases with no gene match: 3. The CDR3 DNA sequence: TGTGCCAGCAGCGAACTAGCGGGGGGCTACGAGCAGTACTTC. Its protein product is CASSELAGGYEQYF.

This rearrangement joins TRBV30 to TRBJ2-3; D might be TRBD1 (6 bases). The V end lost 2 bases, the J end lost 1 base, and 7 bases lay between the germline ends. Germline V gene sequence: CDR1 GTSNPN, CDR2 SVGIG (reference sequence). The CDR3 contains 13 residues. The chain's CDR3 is CAWSPGGTDTQYF. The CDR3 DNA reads TGTGCCTGGAGTCCAGGGGGCACAGATACGCAGTATTTT.

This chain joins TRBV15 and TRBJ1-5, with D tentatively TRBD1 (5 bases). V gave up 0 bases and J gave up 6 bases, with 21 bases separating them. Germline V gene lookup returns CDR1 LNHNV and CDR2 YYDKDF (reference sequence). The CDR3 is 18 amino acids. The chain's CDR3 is CATSRDGTVGGMSQPQHF. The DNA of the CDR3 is TGTGCCACCAGCAGAGATGGGACTGTCGGCGGCATGAGTCAGCCCCAGCATTTT.

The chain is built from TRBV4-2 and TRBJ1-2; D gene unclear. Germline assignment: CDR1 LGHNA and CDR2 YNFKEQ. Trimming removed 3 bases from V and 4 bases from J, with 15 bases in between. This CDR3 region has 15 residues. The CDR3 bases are TGTGCCAGCAGCCAGGATCCGACTCCAGGCTATGGCTACACCTTC. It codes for CASSQDPTPGYGYTF.

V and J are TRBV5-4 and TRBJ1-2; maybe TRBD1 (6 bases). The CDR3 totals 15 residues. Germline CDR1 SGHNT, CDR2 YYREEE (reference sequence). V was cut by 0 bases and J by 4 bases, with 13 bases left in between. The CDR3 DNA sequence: TGTGCCAGCAGCTTGGAGGGGGGCTCGTCCTATGGCTACACCTTC. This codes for CASSLEGGSSYGYTF.

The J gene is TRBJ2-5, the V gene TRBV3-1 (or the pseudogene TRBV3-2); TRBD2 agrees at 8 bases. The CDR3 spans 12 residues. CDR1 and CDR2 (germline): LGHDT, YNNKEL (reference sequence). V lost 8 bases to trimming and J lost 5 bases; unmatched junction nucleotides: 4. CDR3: CASGLAWETQYF. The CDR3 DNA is TGTGCCAGCGGACTAGCCTGGGAGACCCAGTACTTC.

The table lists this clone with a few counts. The CDR3: CASRGGTSYEQYF. The CDR3 DNA follows: TGTGCCAGCAGGGGGGGAACATCCTACGAGCAGTACTTC. The chain has TRBV6-5 and TRBJ2-7, with D perhaps matching TRBD2 (6 bases). This CDR3 has 13 amino acids. The V gene's germline CDR1 is MNHEY and CDR2 SVGAGI. Trimming took 6 bases from V and 1 from J, leaving 10 bases between them.

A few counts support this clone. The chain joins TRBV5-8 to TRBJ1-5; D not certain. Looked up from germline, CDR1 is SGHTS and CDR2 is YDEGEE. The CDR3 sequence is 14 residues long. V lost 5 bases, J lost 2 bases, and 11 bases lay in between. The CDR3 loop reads CASSHGQGNQPQHF. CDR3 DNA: TGTGCCAGCAGTCACGGGCAGGGCAATCAGCCCCAGCATTTT.

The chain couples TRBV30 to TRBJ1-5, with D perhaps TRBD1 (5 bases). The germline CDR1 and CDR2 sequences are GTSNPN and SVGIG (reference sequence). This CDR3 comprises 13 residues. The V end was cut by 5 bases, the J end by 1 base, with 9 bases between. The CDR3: CAWARDSNQPQHF. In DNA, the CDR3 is TGTGCCTGGGCTCGGGACAGCAATCAGCCCCAGCATTTT.